The present T cell receptor (beta chain) was sequenced within a study of molecular identifiers for immune sequencing clone quantification. CDR3 length equals 12 residues. Germline V gene sequence: CDR1 MNHNY, CDR2 SVGAGI (reference sequence). TCRdb called the PCR reads again in MiXCR, with one record for every CDR3 protein. The sample lists tens of thousands of distinct CDR3 sequences, 15% to 20% seen once, with about 0.85% in the top ten. This clonotype was picked up many times. Relative to the germline gene, one junction end is altered; a read error may explain this. Sequences were obtained from naive CD8+ T cells from blood, with Jurkat cell RNA spiked in. The subset here: FACS-sorted CD8+CD4-CCR7+CD45RA+ naive T cells. The TCR was taken from a human donor in good health. Some libraries in this study had Jurkat cell RNA spiked in. The V gene is TRBV6-6, the J gene TRBJ2-7; a possible D gene is TRBD2 (6 bases). The CDR3 loop is CASSWDFYELYF. CDR3 nucleotide sequence: TGTGCCAGCAGTTGGGACTTCTACGAGCTGTACTTC.